A single sample gave rise to the 9 T cell receptor beta chains below, sequenced in a study of identical twins. One entry per CDR3 protein, called by TCRdb with MiXCR from the 5' RACE reads. The sample consists of some 710,000 distinct CDR3 sequences, 6.1% of them appearing once. The sequencing input was naive T cells sorted from blood. The receptor source for this set is a man aged 18-30 years in good health.

The chain joins TRBV27 to TRBJ2-2; TRBD2 agrees at 9 bases. From germline, CDR1 is MNHEY and CDR2 SMNVEV (reference sequence). After removal of 0 bases from V and 7 bases from J, the junction contained 9 bases not matched to a gene. The CDR3 contains 17 residues. CDR3 sequence (DNA): TGTGCCAGCAGTTTATCCCGCGGGGGGGAACGTGTCGGGGAGCTGTTTTTT. Protein: CASSLSRGGERVGELFF.

The sample holds many counts of this clonotype. V usage is TRBV5-1 and J usage is TRBJ1-1; 11 bases are shared with TRBD1. This CDR3 is built from 16 residues. The V and J ends lost 4 bases and 0 bases, in that order; junction bases with no gene match: 5. Germline V gene sequence: CDR1 SGHRS, CDR2 YFSETQ. In DNA form, the CDR3 reads TGCGCCAGCAGCGGGGGACAGGGGGAAATGAACACTGAAGCTTTCTTT. Translation: CASSGGQGEMNTEAFF.

This clonotype appeared many times. The genes are TRBV27 and TRBJ1-6, with a weak D call TRBD1 (6 bases). Trimming shortened V by 5 bases and J by 6 bases, and 23 bases separated the two germline ends. CDR1 MNHEY and CDR2 SMNVEV come from the germline V gene (reference sequence). This CDR3 spans 18 amino acids. The CDR3 reads CASSRFGPFGTSNSPLHF. CDR3 in DNA: TGTGCCAGCAGTCGATTTGGCCCCTTCGGGACATCTAATTCACCCCTCCACTTT.

V is TRBV25-1 and J is TRBJ2-1; no reliable D call. Germline CDR1 is MGHDK and CDR2 is SYGVNS. V gave up 1 base and J gave up 8 bases, with 18 bases separating them. CDR3 size: 16 residues. CDR3 loop: CASSESSGVPADEQFF. Here the CDR3 DNA reads TGTGCCAGCAGTGAATCATCTGGGGTTCCTGCCGATGAGCAGTTCTTC.

This clonotype was recorded a few times. The chain links TRBV27 to TRBJ2-5, with 11 bases fitting TRBD1. Germline lookup yields CDR1 MNHEY and CDR2 SMNVEV (reference sequence). The CDR3 length is 17 residues. V lost 0 bases, J lost 3 bases, and 6 bases stayed unmatched. The CDR3 reads CASSLSGGTGGEETQYF. The CDR3 nucleotides are TGTGCCAGCAGTTTATCCGGGGGGACAGGGGGGGAAGAGACCCAGTACTTC.

This clonotype showed up many times. One junction end does not reproduce the germline sequence, and a read error may be involved. The gene calls are TRBV27 and TRBJ2-5; D gene uncertain. This CDR3 is 14 amino acids long. Germline values: CDR1 MNHEY, CDR2 SMNVEV (reference sequence). This chain's CDR3 is CASSLLGLQETQYF. In DNA form, the CDR3 reads TGCGCCAGCAGCCTGCTCGGGTTACAAGAGACCCAGTACTTC.

This clonotype was found many times. The V and J genes are TRBV12-3 or TRBV12-4 and TRBJ2-4; D uncertain. The V end lost 4 bases, the J end lost 0 bases, and 4 bases lay between the germline ends. This CDR3 has 13 amino acids. CDR3: CASSSLAKNIQYF. The CDR3 DNA is TGTGCCAGCAGTTCATTAGCCAAAAACATTCAGTACTTC.

This clonotype was recorded at least ten times. The J gene is TRBJ2-7, the V gene TRBV5-1; possible D gene TRBD2, 5 bases. CDR3 size: 12 residues. The V gene lost 1 base and the J gene lost 4 bases, with 6 bases spanning the gap. Germline lookup yields CDR1 SGHRS and CDR2 YFSETQ. DNA for the CDR3: TGCGCCAGCAGCTTGCCGGGATACGAGCAGTACTTC. Translated, it gives CASSLPGYEQYF.

This clonotype was found many times. This chain links TRBV28 with TRBJ2-5; TRBD2 matches at 9 bases. CDR1 is MDHEN, CDR2 SYDVKM, per germline. After removal of 4 bases from V and 5 bases from J, the junction contained 8 bases not matched to a gene. The CDR3 is 15 amino acids. CDR3 nucleotides: TGTGCCAGCAGTTGGGCTAGCGGGACGCGGGAGACCCAGTACTTC. Translation: CASSWASGTRETQYF.